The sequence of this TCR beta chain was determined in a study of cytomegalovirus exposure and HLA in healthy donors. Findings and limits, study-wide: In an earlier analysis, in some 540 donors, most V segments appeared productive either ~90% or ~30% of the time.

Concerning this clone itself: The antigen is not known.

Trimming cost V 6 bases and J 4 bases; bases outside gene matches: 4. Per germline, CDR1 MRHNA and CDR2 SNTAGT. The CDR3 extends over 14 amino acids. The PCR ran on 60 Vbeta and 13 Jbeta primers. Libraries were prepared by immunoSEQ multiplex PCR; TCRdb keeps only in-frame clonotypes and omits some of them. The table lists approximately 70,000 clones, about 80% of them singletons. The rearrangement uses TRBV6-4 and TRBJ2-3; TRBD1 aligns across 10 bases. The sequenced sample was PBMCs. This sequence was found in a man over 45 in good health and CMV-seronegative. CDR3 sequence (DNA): TGTGCCAGCAGCCGGGACAGGGGACCAGATACGCAGTATTTT. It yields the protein CASSRDRGPDTQYF.